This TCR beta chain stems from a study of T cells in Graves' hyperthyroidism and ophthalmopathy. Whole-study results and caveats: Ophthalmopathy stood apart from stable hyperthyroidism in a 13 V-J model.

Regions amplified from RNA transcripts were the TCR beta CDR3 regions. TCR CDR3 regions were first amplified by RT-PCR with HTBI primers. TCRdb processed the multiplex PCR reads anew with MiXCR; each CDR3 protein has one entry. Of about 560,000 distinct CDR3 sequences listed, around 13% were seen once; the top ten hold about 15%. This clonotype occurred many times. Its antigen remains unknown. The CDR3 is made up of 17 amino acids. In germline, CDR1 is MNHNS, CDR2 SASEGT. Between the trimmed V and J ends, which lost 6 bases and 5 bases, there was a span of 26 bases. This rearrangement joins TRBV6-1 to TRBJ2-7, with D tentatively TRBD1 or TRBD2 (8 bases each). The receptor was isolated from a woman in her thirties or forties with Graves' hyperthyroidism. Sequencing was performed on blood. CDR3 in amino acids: CASRTGQAGLASDEQYF. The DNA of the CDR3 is TGTGCCAGCAGGACGGGACAGGCCGGACTAGCTAGCGACGAGCAGTACTTC.